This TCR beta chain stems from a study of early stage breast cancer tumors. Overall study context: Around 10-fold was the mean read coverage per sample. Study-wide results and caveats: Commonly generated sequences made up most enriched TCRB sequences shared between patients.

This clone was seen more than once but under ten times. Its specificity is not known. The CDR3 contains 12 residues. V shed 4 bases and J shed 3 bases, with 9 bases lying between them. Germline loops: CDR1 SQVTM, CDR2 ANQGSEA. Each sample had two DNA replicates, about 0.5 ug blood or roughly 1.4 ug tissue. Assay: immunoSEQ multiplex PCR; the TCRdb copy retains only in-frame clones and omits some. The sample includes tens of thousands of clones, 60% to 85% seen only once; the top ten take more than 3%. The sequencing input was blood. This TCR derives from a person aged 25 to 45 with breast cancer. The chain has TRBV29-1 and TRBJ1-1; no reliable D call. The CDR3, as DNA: TGCAGCGTTGTTCCAGAAGACACTGAAGCTTTCTTT. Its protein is CSVVPEDTEAFF. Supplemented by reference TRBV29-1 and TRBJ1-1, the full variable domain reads SAVISQKPSRDICQRGTSLTIQCQVDSQVTMMFWYRQQPGQSLTLIATANQGSEATYESGFVIDKFPISRPNLTFSTLTVSNMSPEDSSIYLCSVVPEDTEAFFGQGTRLTVV.